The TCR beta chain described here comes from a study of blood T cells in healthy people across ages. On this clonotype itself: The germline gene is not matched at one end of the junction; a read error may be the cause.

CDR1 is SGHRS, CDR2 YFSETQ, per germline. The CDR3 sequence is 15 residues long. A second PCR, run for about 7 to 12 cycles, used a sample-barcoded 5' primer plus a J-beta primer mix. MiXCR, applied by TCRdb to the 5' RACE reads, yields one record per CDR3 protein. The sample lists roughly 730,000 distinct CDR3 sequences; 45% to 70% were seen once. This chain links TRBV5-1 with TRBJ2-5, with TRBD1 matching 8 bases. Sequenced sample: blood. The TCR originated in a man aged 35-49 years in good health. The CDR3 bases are TGCGCCAGCAGCTTTCAGACAGGGGAACAAGAGACCCAGAACTTC. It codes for CASSFQTGEQETQNF.